This T cell receptor (beta chain) was recorded in a study of T cell clonotyping in hematopoietic cell transplantation. Study summary: Recipients' pretransplant samples followed cytoreduction. Study-level results: Recipient TCR diversity dropped after transplant; expanded clonotypes rose from day 30 to 180.

Time point reported: recipient sample about 28 days before transplant, after cytoreduction. Of note for this clone: What it binds is unknown.

The assay was immunoSEQ multiplex PCR, and TCRdb's table has in-frame clones only and misses some. This table holds about 29,000 clones, 70% to 80% found once. V lost 7 bases, J lost 5 bases, and 6 bases stayed unmatched. The CDR3 is 13 residues long. The germline CDR1 and CDR2 sequences are MNHNS and SASEGT. The J gene is TRBJ1-2, the V gene TRBV6-1; TRBD1 aligns across 8 bases. This clonotype was obtained from a woman in her 30s with chronic myeloid leukemia. Some clones in this sample may be carry-over from other donors' samples. The source was peripheral blood mononuclear cells, collected before stem cell transplant. The chain's CDR3 is CASKDRDLYGYTF. CDR3 DNA sequence: TGTGCCAGCAAGGACAGGGATTTGTATGGCTACACCTTC.